The entry below gives a single T cell receptor (beta chain) sequence along with its context. This clone has only one observation. There is no known antigen for this receptor. The sample holds no much larger clone one base away, and base qualities are not on file. Other DNA sequences from this sample encode an identical CDR3 as well. The collaborating institutions used their own protocols to collect whole blood in K2EDTA tubes. For TCRbeta analysis, collaborator samples were shipped as frozen whole blood, as isolated PBMCs, or as DNA extracted from either sample type. This sample was taken from a study of blood T cell repertoires in COVID-19 (TCRdb year 2020). Regarding the study in general: Samples covering the acute and convalescent phases of COVID-19 were provided by collaborators in the United States, Italy and Spain. The prospective study material was composed of cDNA or gDNA derived from T cells, B-cell-depleted T cells, or PBMCs. The dataset comprised deeply sampled blood TCRbeta repertoires from subjects exposed to, actively infected with, or recovered from COVID-19. The repertoires were released in a freely available public database intended as a resource for research on the immune response to SARS-CoV-2. Samples were obtained from the ongoing ImmuneRACE study (first 160 participants) and from about 1,300 subjects provided by 6 global collaborators. A de-identified subject ID, COVID-19 status, age in years and sex were almost always included in the sample metadata. Where HLA class I and class II types were available, the types were taken from metadata supplied by the sample provider, not from assay-based typing.

For CDR1 and CDR2, the germline V gene lists MNHNS and SASEGT. The V end loses 3 bases and the J end loses 4 bases, and a stretch of 7 bases separates them. CDR3 length: 12 amino acids, cysteine to phenylalanine. The retained sequence is limited to the CDR3, 36 bases, with the frame set at the first base. General conclusions and limits of the study: The quantity of clinical and demographic metadata differed by source and by participant and was supplied without curation.

TCRbeta CDR3 regions were amplified from genomic DNA by means of the immunoSEQ Assay, a bias-controlled multiplex PCR. Under the source paper's analysis protocol: The number of nucleated cells in each sample was estimated by amplification of reference gene primers within the assay. To quantify the absolute abundance of each unique TCRbeta CDR3 rearrangement, sequence reads were collapsed and filtered. Productive Simpson clonality was computed per sample as the square root of Simpson's diversity index over productive rearrangements. What TCRdb holds here is the immuneACCESS table cut down to in-frame rearrangements. Part of the clones is not present; checked against another copy, under half of the missing clones reflect an unresolved V gene, and the others are unexplained. That table supplies the V and J calls and clone size; D and trimming were determined from the DNA. The sample table lists some 150,000 clones, 84% of them with a count of one. The ten most abundant clones make up roughly 8.9% of the sample.

Here the chain combines TRBV6-1 and TRBJ2-7, with a tentative D gene TRBD1 over 5 matching bases. The sequencing input was peripheral blood. This TCR came from a woman in her fifties or sixties with acute or convalescent COVID-19. The CDR3 protein sequence reads: CASSDTGYEQYF. The DNA sequence is given as TGTGCCAGCAGTGATACAGGATACGAGCAGTACTTC.